This T cell receptor (beta chain) emerged from a study of T cells in Graves' hyperthyroidism and ophthalmopathy. The junction had 7 bases not matched to a gene; V was cut back by 6 bases and J by 0 bases. Germline V gene sequence: CDR1 DFQATT, CDR2 SNEGSKA (reference sequence). The CDR3 spans 15 residues. This clonotype appeared many times. TCR beta CDR3 regions were amplified from RNA transcripts. First-round RT-PCR targeting the TCR CDR3 was performed with the HTBI primer set. One entry per CDR3 protein, called by TCRdb with MiXCR from the multiplex PCR reads. Found here are about 720,000 distinct CDR3 sequences, about 17% of them singletons; the top ten hold about 8.4%.

The chain recombines TRBV20-1 with TRBJ2-7; 11 positions match TRBD2. The TCR was taken from a man younger than 30 with Graves' hyperthyroidism. Sequenced: blood. Here the CDR3 reads CSADGTSGISYEQYF. The CDR3 DNA sequence: TGCAGTGCAGACGGGACTAGCGGAATCTCCTACGAGCAGTACTTC.